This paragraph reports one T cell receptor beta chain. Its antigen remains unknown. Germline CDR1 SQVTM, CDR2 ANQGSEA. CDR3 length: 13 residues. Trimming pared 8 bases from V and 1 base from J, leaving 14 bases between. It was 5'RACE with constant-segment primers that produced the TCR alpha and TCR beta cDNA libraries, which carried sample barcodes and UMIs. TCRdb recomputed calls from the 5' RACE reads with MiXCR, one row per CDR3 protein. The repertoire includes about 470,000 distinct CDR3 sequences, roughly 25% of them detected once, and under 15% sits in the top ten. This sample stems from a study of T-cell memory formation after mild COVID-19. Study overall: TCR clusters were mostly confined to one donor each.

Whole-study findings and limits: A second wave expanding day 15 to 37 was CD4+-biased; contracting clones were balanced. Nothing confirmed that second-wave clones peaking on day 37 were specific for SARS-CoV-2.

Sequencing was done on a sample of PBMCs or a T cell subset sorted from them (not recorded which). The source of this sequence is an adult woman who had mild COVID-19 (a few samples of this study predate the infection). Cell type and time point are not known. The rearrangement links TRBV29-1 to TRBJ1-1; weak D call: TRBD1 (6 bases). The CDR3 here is CSHAGGQNTEAFF. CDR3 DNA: TGCAGCCACGCTGGGGGGCAGAACACTGAAGCTTTCTTT.